These 20 T cell receptor beta chains were sequenced from one sample in a study of CD8+ T cells in alopecia areata. Cells that came from pooled cutaneous lymph nodes were sorted using CD4, CD8alpha, NKG2D, NKG2ACE and other markers. Extracted RNA was reverse transcribed, and the resulting cDNA served as sequencing template. The protocol was immunoSEQ multiplex PCR, while the TCRdb copy is restricted to in-frame clones and leaves out a portion. The sample includes about 300,000 clones, none of them occurring once. The sequencing sample was made of CD4+ T cells sorted from a lymph node. The receptors shown here come from a C3H/HeJ mouse with alopecia areata. MHC haplotype of the mouse line: H2-k.

Comments on this clone: Gene names denote mouse genes. The read is 4 residues too short to cover the CDR3 end, so that end is filled in from the germline J gene. V usage is TRBV14 and J usage is TRBJ1-1; possible D gene TRBD1, 5 bases. CDR1 and CDR2 from the germline V gene are SGHDT and FRDEAV. The CDR3 has 15 amino acids. V lost 2 bases to trimming and J lost 2 bases, with 13 bases between them. CDR3 loop: CASSLSGMVNTEVFF. Incomplete CDR3 DNA: TGTGCCAGCAGTTTGTCAGGGATGGTTAACACA.

This clone was counted between two and nine times. Genes here carry mouse names. Read coverage stops 4 residues before the CDR3 terminus; the germline J gene supplies the remainder. V and J are TRBV13-1 and TRBJ2-5, with D possibly TRBD1 on 6 matching bases. CDR3 length: 15 residues. Germline V gene lookup returns CDR1 NSHNY and CDR2 SYGAGN. The CDR3 sequence: CASSPQYRERDTQYF. Incomplete CDR3 DNA: TGTGCCAGCAGTCCCCAGTACAGGGAGAGAGAC.

In the case of this clone: The listed genes are named as in mouse. The read terminates 4 residues ahead of where the CDR3 ends, so the germline J gene completes it. V is TRBV13-3 and J is TRBJ2-7, with 7 bases aligning to TRBD1. This CDR3 is built from 13 residues. Germline values: CDR1 NNHDY, CDR2 SYVADS. The ends lost 3 bases at V and 3 bases at J; junction bases unmatched: 3. Here the CDR3 reads CASSGGTVYEQYF. CDR3 bases read: TGTGCCAGCAGTGGGGGGACAGTCTAT.

This clone was found a few times. Gene names follow the mouse nomenclature. The read is 4 residues too short to cover the CDR3 end, so that end is filled in from the germline J gene. Other nucleotide sequences in the sample specify the same CDR3. This chain uses TRBV5 with TRBJ2-1; the D gene is possibly TRBD2 (6 bases). Germline V gene lookup returns CDR1 LGHNA and CDR2 YNLKQL (reference sequence). This CDR3 has 13 residues. V dropped 3 bases and J dropped 3 bases, with 6 bases sitting between them. The CDR3 reads CASSQTGYAEQFF. The part of the CDR3 DNA that was read is TGTGCCAGCAGCCAGACTGGCTATGCT.

This clone was observed a handful of times. The germline and genes are mouse ones. The CDR3 end lies 4 residues beyond the end of the read and is filled in from the germline J gene. This chain uses TRBV31 with TRBJ2-4; no clear D. The CDR3 has 13 amino acids. CDR1 and CDR2 (germline): GKSSPN, SITVG. V was cut by 1 base and J by 0 bases, with 5 bases left in between. This chain's CDR3 is CAWSRQSQNTLYF. The part of the CDR3 DNA that was read is TGTGCCTGGAGTCGACAAAGTCAAAAC.

Turning to this clone: Gene labels here are mouse ones. With the read ending 4 residues before the CDR3 end, the germline J gene is used to fill in that end. The chain uses TRBV13-1 and TRBJ2-7; 8 bases agree with TRBD2. The CDR3 loop spans 14 amino acids. Germline-derived CDR1 and CDR2 are NSHNY and SYGAGN. CDR3 protein: CASSDALGGDEQYF. CDR3 DNA (partial): TGTGCCAGCAGTGATGCGCTGGGGGGTGAT.

In its sample, this clone was seen a few times. Genes and germline are mouse. The read ends 4 residues before the CDR3 terminus; that terminus is restored from the germline J gene. This CDR3 is also generated by other DNA sequences in the sample. The V gene is TRBV13-2, the J gene TRBJ2-3, with 9 bases fitting TRBD2. The CDR3 loop spans 16 amino acids. V dropped 1 base and J dropped 0; count of bases not matched to a gene: 3. The germline gives CDR1 NNHNN, CDR2 SYGAGS (reference sequence). This chain's CDR3 is CASGDPGLGSAETLYF. CDR3 DNA (partial): TGTGCCAGCGGTGATCCGGGACTGGGTAGTGCAGAA.

There are a few counts of this clone. Genes and germline come from the mouse. Other DNA sequences in the same sample also yield this CDR3. The CDR3 here is CAWRLGGYAEQFF. The DNA read from the CDR3 is TGTGCCTGGAGGCTGGGGGGCTATGCT. The chain uses TRBV31 and TRBJ2-1; TRBD2 aligns across 8 bases. The CDR3 extends 4 residues past the end of the read, so its final part is completed from the germline J gene. The V gene's germline CDR1 is GKSSPN and CDR2 SITVG. There are 13 residues in the CDR3. V shed 3 bases and J 3 bases; nucleotides not matched to a gene: 1.

This clone appeared many times. The gene symbols are mouse symbols. The CDR3 is cut off 4 residues early in the read; its end comes from the germline J gene. The identical CDR3 is also encoded by other nucleotide sequences in the sample. The chain recombines TRBV12-1 with TRBJ1-2; TRBD1 matches at 7 bases. Germline CDR1 reads SGHSN; CDR2 reads HYEKVE. The CDR3 runs 13 residues. V shed 2 bases, J shed 2 bases, and the junction held 1 base outside the gene matches. The CDR3 bases that were read are TGTGCCAGCTCTCCGACAGGGAACTCC. It is translated as CASSPTGNS. The full CDR3 protein is CASSPTGNSDYTF.

This clone was detected only a few times. Gene labels here are mouse ones. The sequenced fragment ends 4 residues before the CDR3 boundary, so the rest is inferred from the germline J gene. The rearrangement links TRBV1 to TRBJ2-7; 10 bases are a match to TRBD2. Germline CDR1 is NSQYPW and CDR2 is LRSPGD (reference sequence). The CDR3 has 17 amino acids. V was clipped by 0 bases and J by 0 bases; unmatched bases: 5. The part of the CDR3 DNA that was read is TGCACCTGCAGTGCAGATCTACTGGGGGGGAGCTCCTAT. As protein: CTCSADLLGGSSY. The whole CDR3 is CTCSADLLGGSSYEQYF.

In its sample, this clone was seen a few times. Each gene name is a mouse one. The read is 4 residues too short to cover the CDR3 end, so that end is filled in from the germline J gene. J is TRBJ1-2 and V is TRBV19, with D unclear. Germline CDR1 is FNHDT and CDR2 is SITEND (reference sequence). The CDR3 is 15 residues long. Between the trimmed V and J ends, which lost 5 bases and 0 bases, there was a span of 14 bases. The sequenced part of the CDR3 DNA is TGTGCCAGCAGCCCCGACACAAATGCAAACTCC. This gives the protein CASSPDTNANS. The full CDR3 sequence reads CASSPDTNANSDYTF. Full variable domain (missing parts from reference TRBV19 and TRBJ1-2): GGIITQTPKFLIGQEGQKLTLKCQQNFNHDTMYWYRQDSGKGLRLIYYSITENDLQKGDLSEGYDASREKKSSFSLTVTSAQKNEMAVFLCASSPDTNANSDYTFGSGTRLLVI.

This clone was found a few times. Gene names are the mouse ones. The missing CDR3 end, 4 residues past where the read stops, is filled in from the germline J gene. This chain links TRBV5 with TRBJ2-2, with 11 bases lining up with TRBD1. The germline CDR1 and CDR2 sequences are LGHNA and YNLKQL (reference sequence). Germline trimming cut 4 bases from V and 3 bases from J; bases unmatched to any gene: 4. The CDR3 is 16 amino acids. The CDR3 bases that were read are TGTGCCAGCAGCCCCGGACAGGGGGCCTACACCGGG. Translating it yields CASSPGQGAYTG. The CDR3 in its entirety is CASSPGQGAYTGQLYF.

For this clone: Gene names denote mouse genes. The CDR3 is cut off 4 residues early in the read; its end comes from the germline J gene. The chain carries TRBV19 and TRBJ2-2; TRBD1 agrees at 9 bases. Germline V gene lookup returns CDR1 FNHDT and CDR2 SITEND (reference sequence). V was pared by 1 base and J by 2 bases, with 9 bases of the junction left unmatched. CDR3 length equals 18 residues. CDR3 residues: CASSILGQGEENTGQLYF. The DNA read from the CDR3 is TGTGCCAGCAGTATACTGGGACAGGGTGAAGAGAACACCGGG.

Only a few counts were recorded for this clone. The gene names here belong to mouse. The missing CDR3 end, 4 residues past where the read stops, is filled in from the germline J gene. J is TRBJ1-2 and V is TRBV12-1; 9 bases fit TRBD1. V lost 1 base to trimming and J lost 4 bases; unmatched junction nucleotides: 3. The CDR3 sequence is 14 residues long. Germline CDR1 SGHSN, CDR2 HYEKVE. The CDR3 here is CASSLTGGRSDYTF. The CDR3 bases that were read are TGTGCCAGCTCTCTTACAGGGGGCCGCTCC.

This clone appeared a few times. Mouse germline and gene names are used. The sequenced part of the CDR3 DNA is TGTGCCTGGAGTCTAAGGGGGGGGCTGATTGCT. It yields the protein CAWSLRGGLIA. In full, the CDR3 reads CAWSLRGGLIAEQFF. J is TRBJ2-1 and V is TRBV31, with 8 bases aligning to TRBD2. The CDR3 goes on 4 residues after the read ends, and that part is filled in from the germline J gene. V lost 0 bases to trimming and J lost 6 bases; unmatched junction nucleotides: 7. The CDR3 runs to 15 residues. CDR1 GKSSPN and CDR2 SITVG come from the germline V gene.

This clone has just a few counts. Genes here carry mouse names. The read ends 4 residues early relative to the CDR3; the germline J gene fills the gap. Other DNA sequences within the sample encode an identical CDR3. The chain employs TRBV13-1 and TRBJ1-2, with D hard to call. Trimming shortened V by 5 bases and J by 0 bases, and 8 bases separated the two germline ends. The CDR3 is 13 residues long. Germline-derived CDR1 and CDR2 are NSHNY and SYGAGN. CDR3 bases read: TGTGCCAGCAGCGCTACAACAAACTCC. Translated: CASSATTNS. The full CDR3 protein is CASSATTNSDYTF.

Points on this clone: A read error may be the cause here, since a much bigger clone is one base away. Genes and germline are mouse. The read stops 4 residues short of the end of the CDR3; the missing end is completed from the germline J gene. Other nucleotide sequences from this sample produce the same CDR3. The rearrangement uses TRBV13-3 and TRBJ2-7; 9 bases are shared with TRBD2. V was pared by 5 bases and J by 0 bases, with 3 bases of the junction left unmatched. Germline CDR1 reads NNHDY; CDR2 reads SYVADS. The CDR3 loop spans 14 amino acids. The CDR3 spells CASRDWGSSYEQYF. The DNA read from the CDR3 is TGTGCCAGCAGGGACTGGGGAAGCTCCTAT.

Worth noting for this clone: Gene names and germline refer to mouse. With the read ending 3 residues before the CDR3 end, the germline J gene is used to fill in that end. This chain links TRBV13-1 with TRBJ1-6, with D uncertain. TRBJ1-6 carries the ORF label, with uncertain function. The CDR3 sequence is 16 residues long. The V end lost 3 bases, the J end lost 0 bases, and 10 bases lay between the germline ends. The V gene's germline CDR1 is NSHNY and CDR2 SYGAGN. The CDR3 is CASSGNSLSYNSPLYF. The part of the CDR3 DNA that was read is TGTGCCAGCAGTGGAAACAGTCTTTCCTATAATTCGCCC.

Comment on this clone: Germline and genes here are mouse. The read comes to an end 4 residues before the CDR3 does, leaving the germline J gene to fill in the end. This sequence joins TRBV19 and TRBJ2-1, with TRBD2 matching 10 bases. The V gene's germline CDR1 is FNHDT and CDR2 SITEND (reference sequence). After removal of 2 bases from V and 6 bases from J, the junction contained 8 bases not matched to a gene. This CDR3 has 16 residues. The CDR3 region is CASSMVWGGAGAEQFF. The sequenced CDR3 bases are TGTGCCAGCAGTATGGTCTGGGGGGGCGCCGGTGCT. Looking up the rest from reference TRBV19 and TRBJ2-1 gives the full variable domain: GGIITQTPKFLIGQEGQKLTLKCQQNFNHDTMYWYRQDSGKGLRLIYYSITENDLQKGDLSEGYDASREKKSSFSLTVTSAQKNEMAVFLCASSMVWGGAGAEQFFGPGTRLTVL.

Points on this clone: Gene names follow the mouse nomenclature. The sequenced fragment ends 3 residues before the CDR3 boundary, so the rest is inferred from the germline J gene. The V gene is TRBV19, the J gene TRBJ1-6; the match to TRBD1 covers 8 bases. TRBJ1-6 is noted as an ORF with a role that remains uncertain. The V and J ends lost 4 bases and 3 bases, in that order; junction bases with no gene match: 9. The CDR3 consists of 17 residues. Looked up from germline, CDR1 is FNHDT and CDR2 is SITEND (reference sequence). The CDR3 DNA, read in part, is TGTGCCAGCAGTTACCGGGACAGGAGTTTCTATAATTCGCCC. It yields the protein CASSYRDRSFYNSP. The whole CDR3 sequence reads CASSYRDRSFYNSPLYF.